A selection of T cell receptor beta chains follows, all from one sample in a study of response to subunit inactivated influenza vaccine. TCRdb re-called the RT-PCR reads through MiXCR, storing one row per CDR3 protein. The sample includes 530,000 or so distinct CDR3 sequences, about 15% of them seen just once. Sequenced material: PBMCs from blood, taken about 11 days after vaccination. The receptors come from a man aged 45-60 years who received an inactivated influenza vaccine. Each CDR3 is given with its conserved first and last residue. The order of the fields is J gene, V gene, clone size, D gene, CDR3 protein, CDR3 DNA. The D gene is left open where the match is weak. Only part of the rows carry a size: once, few, many, or a class if the clone is expanded.

J: TRBJ2-1; V: TRBV28; size: few; D: -; CDR3: CASSLSGASSNEQFF; DNA: TGTGCCAGCAGTTTATCGGGGGCTAGTTCAAATGAGCAGTTCTTC
J: TRBJ1-5; V: TRBV9; size: -; D: -; CDR3: CASSVGGPDQPQHF; DNA: TGTGCCAGCAGCGTTGGGGGACCTGATCAGCCCCAGCATTTT
J: TRBJ1-3; V: TRBV6-1; size: many; D: -; CDR3: CATAGLPVSGNTIYF; DNA: TGTGCCACCGCAGGACTTCCCGTCTCTGGAAACACCATATATTTT
J: TRBJ2-1; V: TRBV3-1; size: -; D: TRBD2; CDR3: CASSQSKPSGRGSYNEQFF; DNA: TGTGCCAGCAGCCAATCAAAGCCTAGCGGGAGGGGCTCCTACAATGAGCAGTTCTTC
J: TRBJ2-5; V: TRBV28; size: -; D: -; CDR3: CASSLSQRATQETQYF; DNA: TGTGCCAGCAGTTTAAGCCAGCGGGCTACACAAGAGACCCAGTACTTC
J: TRBJ2-5; V: TRBV6-1; size: -; D: -; CDR3: CASSRDSKETQYF; DNA: TGTGCCAGCAGCCGGGACTCAAAAGAGACCCAGTACTTC
J: TRBJ2-3; V: TRBV29-1; size: -; D: -; CDR3: CSVEDELGPDTQYF; DNA: TGCAGCGTTGAAGATGAATTGGGGCCAGATACGCAGTATTTT
J: TRBJ1-6; V: TRBV5-1; size: few; D: -; CDR3: CASSGGGENSPLHF; DNA: TGCGCCAGTTCGGGTGGGGGTGAAAATTCACCCCTCCACTTT
J: TRBJ2-7; V: TRBV20-1; size: -; D: TRBD2; CDR3: CSATGLAGGPSVYEQYF; DNA: TGCAGTGCCACGGGACTAGCGGGAGGGCCTTCCGTTTACGAGCAGTACTTC
J: TRBJ1-4; V: TRBV7-9; size: few; D: TRBD1; CDR3: CASSWTGTNEKLFF; DNA: TGTGCCAGCAGCTGGACAGGGACTAACGAAAAACTGTTTTTT
J: TRBJ2-5; V: TRBV20-1; size: -; D: TRBD2; CDR3: CSARDSSGRSSPETQYF; DNA: TGCAGTGCTAGAGATTCTAGCGGGAGGAGCTCCCCAGAGACCCAGTACTTC
J: TRBJ1-4; V: TRBV7-9; size: few; D: -; CDR3: CASSLKGRGNEKLFF; DNA: TGTGCCAGCAGCTTAAAGGGACGGGGTAATGAAAAACTGTTTTTT
J: TRBJ1-1; V: TRBV7-2; size: many; D: TRBD1; CDR3: CASSFGQGVTEAFF; DNA: TGTGCCAGCAGCTTCGGACAGGGGGTCACTGAAGCTTTCTTT
J: TRBJ2-7; V: TRBV4-3; size: many; D: -; CDR3: CASSPAHLGGYEQYF; DNA: TGCGCCAGCAGCCCCGCTCACCTCGGGGGATACGAGCAGTACTTC
J: TRBJ2-2; V: TRBV11-2; size: few; D: -; CDR3: CASSLTVRAGTGELFF; DNA: TGTGCCAGCAGCTTAACGGTCAGGGCGGGGACCGGGGAGCTGTTTTTT
J: TRBJ2-2; V: TRBV12-3/TRBV12-4; size: few; D: TRBD2; CDR3: CASSPRLGGTGELFF; DNA: TGTGCCAGCAGTCCTCGACTGGGGGGGACCGGGGAGCTGTTTTTT
J: TRBJ2-5; V: TRBV6-1; size: -; D: -; CDR3: CASSERQGGGETQYF; DNA: TGTGCCAGCAGTGAGAGACAGGGAGGAGGAGAGACCCAGTACTTC
J: TRBJ2-3; V: TRBV6-1; size: -; D: -; CDR3: CASSELFDTQYF; DNA: TGTGCCAGCAGTGAGCTCTTTGATACGCAGTATTTT
J: TRBJ1-3; V: TRBV11-2; size: -; D: -; CDR3: CASSLADRNTIYF; DNA: TGTGCCAGCAGCTTAGCAGATCGGAACACCATATATTTT